The 6 T cell receptor beta chains below all came from one sample that was sequenced in a study of shared clonotypes between healthy human individuals. TCRdb's copy holds only in-frame clones and misses some; the assay was immunoSEQ multiplex PCR. The sample holds 850,000 to 1,200,000 clones, about three quarters seen once. Material for sequencing was memory CD4+ T cells sorted from blood. This sample's subset: CD45RA-negative fraction. These receptors originate from a man between 18 and 29 years old in good health.

The chain is built from TRBV11-1 and TRBJ1-1, with D possibly being TRBD1 (6 bases). Per germline, CDR1 SGHAT and CDR2 FQDESV (reference sequence). The CDR3 totals 14 residues. Deletions cut 0 bases from V and 10 bases from J, with 15 bases between. The DNA for the CDR3 is TGTGCCAGCAGCTTAGCGAAGACAGGAGGTGCAGCTTTCTTT. It yields the protein CASSLAKTGGAAFF.

The V gene is TRBV6-1, the J gene TRBJ1-4; 9 bases agree with TRBD1. CDR1 MNHNS and CDR2 SASEGT come from the germline V gene. The ends lost 5 bases at V and 8 bases at J; junction bases unmatched: 9. The CDR3 covers 15 residues. CDR3 nucleotide sequence: TGTGCCAGCAGTTTGTCACAGGGGGCGTCGGAAAAACTGTTTTTT. Translated: CASSLSQGASEKLFF.

Regarding this clone: A clone one base away is much larger, so this may be a read error. DNA of the CDR3: TGTGCCAGCAGCTTTTGGGCGAACACTGAAGCTTTCTTT. Protein product: CASSFWANTEAFF. The chain joins TRBV7-9 to TRBJ1-1; the D is unclear. V lost 3 bases and J lost 1, with 6 bases in between. The germline gives CDR1 SEHNR, CDR2 FQNEAQ (reference sequence). The length of the CDR3 is 13 residues. The variable domain in full, completed from reference TRBV7-9 and TRBJ1-1, reads DTGVSQNPRHKITKRGQNVTFRCDPISEHNRLYWYRQTLGQGPEFLTYFQNEAQLEKSRLLSDRFSAERPKGSFSTLEIQRTEQGDSAMYLCASSFWANTEAFFGQGTRLTVV.

The gene calls are TRBV6-5 and TRBJ1-2, with a tentative D call TRBD1 (6 bases). The CDR3 has 13 amino acids. Trimming shortened V by 5 bases and J by 4 bases, and 11 bases separated the two germline ends. Germline V gives CDR1 MNHEY, CDR2 SVGAGI. CDR3 loop: CASSPQGFYGYTF. In DNA form, the CDR3 reads TGTGCCAGCAGTCCACAGGGATTCTATGGCTACACCTTC.

V gene TRBV30 combines with J gene TRBJ2-4, with D perhaps matching TRBD1 or TRBD2 (5 bases each). The length of the CDR3 is 15 residues. V lost 5 bases to trimming and J lost 6 bases, with 20 bases between them. Germline V gives CDR1 GTSNPN, CDR2 SVGIG (reference sequence). In DNA, the CDR3 is TGTGCCTGGTCCCCCTTATGGCAGGGAGCAAACATTCAGTACTTC. This codes for CAWSPLWQGANIQYF.

The chain couples TRBV5-3 to TRBJ1-4, with TRBD1 as a possible D gene (6 bases). TRBV5-3 is an open reading frame whose function is uncertain. Trimming pared 4 bases from V and 2 bases from J, leaving 12 bases between. The CDR3 runs to 15 residues. CDR3 sequence (DNA): TGTGCCAGAAGCCGCAAGGGGGATACTAATGAAAAACTGTTTTTT. Translating gives CARSRKGDTNEKLFF.